The rows below give T cell receptor beta chains drawn from one sample of a study of cytomegalovirus exposure and HLA in healthy donors. Sequencing used immunoSEQ multiplex PCR; TCRdb keeps in-frame clones, though not all of them. The repertoire consists of 100,000 to 150,000 clones, with 75% to 90% occurring once and the leading ten covering approximately 10%. Sequencing used PBMCs. The receptors derive from a young man in good health and CMV-seropositive. CDR3s include the opening cysteine and the closing phenylalanine or tryptophan. The order of the fields is J gene, V gene, clone size, D gene, CDR3 protein, CDR3 DNA. The D gene is left open where the match is weak. Expanded clones get a size class; other rows say once, few or many, or leave the size out.

j_call: TRBJ1-1
v_call: TRBV7-3
clone_size: -
d_call: -
cdr3_aa: CASSPTGRRTEAFF
cdr3_nt: TGTGCCAGCAGCCCCACAGGTCGACGGACTGAAGCTTTCTTT

j_call: TRBJ1-1
v_call: TRBV18
clone_size: few
d_call: TRBD1
cdr3_aa: CASSDGQGGGWWTEAFF
cdr3_nt: TGTGCCAGCTCAGACGGACAGGGAGGAGGTTGGTGGACTGAAGCTTTCTTT

j_call: TRBJ2-7
v_call: TRBV2
clone_size: -
d_call: -
cdr3_aa: CASSQGLYEQYF
cdr3_nt: TGTGCCAGCAGCCAGGGGCTCTACGAGCAGTACTTC

j_call: TRBJ1-2
v_call: TRBV9
clone_size: -
d_call: TRBD1
cdr3_aa: CASSGQGGDNYGYTF
cdr3_nt: TGTGCCAGCAGCGGACAGGGGGGAGATAACTATGGCTACACCTTC

j_call: TRBJ1-2
v_call: TRBV27
clone_size: -
d_call: TRBD1
cdr3_aa: CASSPDRATRYTF
cdr3_nt: TGTGCCAGCAGTCCCGACAGGGCGACGCGCTACACCTTC

j_call: TRBJ1-2
v_call: TRBV5-6
clone_size: -
d_call: -
cdr3_aa: CASSLLQRPYGYTF
cdr3_nt: TGTGCCAGCAGCCTACTACAGCGGCCCTATGGCTACACCTTC

j_call: TRBJ2-1
v_call: TRBV2
clone_size: -
d_call: TRBD1
cdr3_aa: CASSERPGGLYNEQFF
cdr3_nt: TGTGCCAGCAGTGAAAGGCCAGGGGGCCTATACAATGAGCAGTTCTTC

j_call: TRBJ1-1
v_call: TRBV4-1
clone_size: -
d_call: -
cdr3_aa: CASSQDRRSNTEAFF
cdr3_nt: TGCGCCAGCAGCCAAGATAGGCGGTCGAACACTGAAGCTTTCTTT

j_call: TRBJ2-7
v_call: TRBV5-1
clone_size: few
d_call: -
cdr3_aa: CASSLPNPGAEQYF
cdr3_nt: TGCGCCAGCAGCTTGCCGAACCCAGGGGCCGAGCAGTACTTC

j_call: TRBJ2-5
v_call: TRBV2
clone_size: -
d_call: -
cdr3_aa: CASSAPVRETQYF
cdr3_nt: TGTGCCAGCAGTGCTCCGGTACGGGAGACCCAGTACTTC

j_call: TRBJ1-2
v_call: TRBV6-6
clone_size: -
d_call: -
cdr3_aa: CASSLTGPRKF
cdr3_nt: TGTGCCAGCAGTTTGACAGGTCCCAGAAAGTTC

j_call: TRBJ1-2
v_call: TRBV4-1
clone_size: once
d_call: TRBD1
cdr3_aa: CASSPDRGGYGYTF
cdr3_nt: TGCGCCAGCAGCCCCGACAGGGGAGGCTATGGCTACACCTTC

j_call: TRBJ2-7
v_call: TRBV13
clone_size: once
d_call: TRBD1
cdr3_aa: CASSGIALGGQGTSYEQYF
cdr3_nt: TGTGCCAGCAGCGGGATTGCCCTTGGGGGACAGGGTACCTCCTACGAGCAGTACTTC

j_call: TRBJ1-2
v_call: TRBV5-1
clone_size: -
d_call: TRBD1
cdr3_aa: CASSILPGQSNYGYTF
cdr3_nt: TGCGCCAGCAGCATCCTACCGGGACAGAGTAACTATGGCTACACCTTC

j_call: TRBJ2-7
v_call: TRBV27
clone_size: few
d_call: TRBD1
cdr3_aa: CASSPRTGQEQYF
cdr3_nt: TGTGCCAGCAGTCCACGGACAGGGCAAGAGCAGTACTTC

j_call: TRBJ2-1
v_call: TRBV5-1
clone_size: -
d_call: TRBD1
cdr3_aa: CASRRRIGQEYNEQFF
cdr3_nt: TGCGCCAGCAGGCGGAGGATAGGACAGGAGTACAATGAGCAGTTCTTC